The following is a T cell receptor (beta chain) sequence with its context. The sample is drawn from a study of T-cell memory formation after mild COVID-19. The CDR3 totals 16 residues. Deletions cut 5 bases from V and 3 bases from J, with 16 bases between. Germline loops: CDR1 ENHRY, CDR2 SYGVKD. In TCRdb, the 5' RACE reads were re-called with MiXCR into one record per CDR3 protein. The data contain roughly 350,000 distinct CDR3 sequences, roughly an eighth of them singletons. This clonotype was obtained from a man between 18 and 29 years old who had mild COVID-19 (a few samples of this study predate the infection). Cell type and time point are not known. The chain has TRBV10-3 and TRBJ2-2; D uncertain. The sequenced sample consisted of PBMCs or a T cell subset sorted from them (not recorded which). The CDR3 loop is CAISFPSKGYTGELFF. As DNA, the CDR3 is TGTGCCATCAGTTTCCCTTCTAAAGGGTACACCGGGGAGCTGTTTTTT.